The present T cell receptor beta chain was sequenced within a study of identical twins (dated by TCRdb to about 2016). For the study in its entirety: To test whether fetal clonotypes persist, the study used deep sequencing on TCR alpha and beta repertoires from monozygotic twins, unrelated adults of various ages, and cord blood. To rule out contamination, replicate twin experiments were performed at different times with different library preparation protocols. Paper-wide results and their limitations: The excess sharing between twins in beta out-of-frame sequences was weaker because fewer shared sequences reduced the signal-to-noise ratio. Abundant cord blood beta clonotypes had fewer insertions, young adult naive repertoires showed a similar but weaker trend, and memory repertoires showed no such trend. In monozygotic twins, out-of-frame TCR alpha sharing was systematically underestimated by recombination models, although the models agreed with sharing between unrelated individuals. Zero-insertion analyses could be partly confounded by invariant T cells such as MAIT and iNKT, although diverse VJ usage argued against such confounding for most clonotypes. Compared with coincidental sharing between unrelated individuals, out-of-frame TCR alpha sequences shared between twins showed an excess of sequences with low generation probability. Because the same donors could not be followed over many years, the conclusions depended on cross-sectional statistical analysis.

Trimmed from V: 8 bases; trimmed from J: 6 bases; junction bases lacking a gene match: 8. Reading the germline V gene gives CDR1 SGHAT and CDR2 FQNNGV. The CDR3 covers 14 residues, taking in both the cysteine and the phenylalanine. The read is trimmed to its CDR3 DNA, 42 bases read in frame from base 1. The library was obtained by 5' RACE. Sequencing relied on an Illumina HiSeq 2000. Template switching introduced a universal primer binding site; the final cDNA contained a unique molecular identifier, enabling accurate counting of TCR cDNA molecules. Specific primers in the conserved constant-segment region were used to synthesize first-strand cDNA for the TCR alpha and beta chains. Each cDNA library was double barcoded, with a SMART-Mk sample barcode plus Illumina barcodes, to control for contamination. Two successive PCR steps introduced TruSeq adapter sequences along with Illumina sample barcodes. TCR alpha and beta cDNA libraries were sequenced on the Illumina HiSeq platform with custom primers. Under the source paper's analysis protocol: MiGEC processed the raw reads to extract unique molecular identifiers, while MiXCR was used to determine the CDR3 positions. Recombination models were inferred per individual with the repgenHMM and IGoR tools using an EM algorithm. The tcR package in R was used for shared clonotype analysis, with sharing normalized by the product of cloneset sizes. Out-of-frame nonproductive sequences were analyzed to study raw recombination free of thymic and clonal selection effects. The public sequencing data were trimmed at Q25 with fastp and processed into clonotypes with MiXCR by TCRdb, which kept only in-frame beta chains. Rows are unified per CDR3 protein, each entry keeping the most common DNA and genes. TCRdb, not the original authors, processed these V and J calls. For this sample the table gives hundreds of thousands of distinct CDR3 sequences, of which about 20% were detected only once. The top ten clones comprise 4% to 4.5% of the sample.

Only healthy Caucasian donors were included. The twin cohort consisted of three pairs of female monozygotic twins, all aged about 18 to 30 years. Peripheral blood mononuclear cells were the source from which RNA for the TCR libraries was isolated. There are a few counts of this clonotype. Its recognized antigen is unknown. No per-base quality is available; no much larger clone lies one base away. These data also featured in a second study, about T cells expressing NK-cell markers. As that second study puts it: About 8 donors provided sorted CD3+CD56+NKG2C+, CD3+CD56+NKG2C- and CD3+CD56-NKG2C+ T-cell subsets, whose TCR beta-chain repertoires were profiled. Of the eight sequenced donors, seven were found to be HCMV-seropositive and one was found to be HCMV-seronegative. To restrict sorting to alphabetaTCR-expressing T cells, an anti-gammadeltaTCR antibody was added in several experiments. In six donors, the dominant CD3+CD56+NKG2C+ clonotypes ranked among the top 10 CD8+ clonotypes, making up roughly 1.0-7.0% of CD8+ T cells. Those dominant clonotypes were again the most abundant among CD3+CD56-NKG2C+ cells in several donors, at roughly 25-65%. Whether the expanded NKG2C-expressing T cell clones were specific for HCMV antigens was left unclear. Randomly selected healthy volunteers, three men and five women, were used as the eight sequenced donors. HCMV-specific IgG was detected in serum with a commercial ELISA kit to determine HCMV serostatus. For several donors, bulk peripheral blood T-cell repertoires were also sequenced from unsorted PBMC. MIGEC handled demultiplexing of the reads and grouping by UMI, while MiTCR was used to assemble and quantify clonotypes. To remove erroneous sequences, TCR cDNA sequences were retained only when supported by two or more reads. The tcR package was used for downstream repertoire analysis, and clonotypes were matched between fractions using CDR3 nucleotide sequence together with V segment. VDJmatch was used to annotate antigen specificity against VDJdb, with one amino acid substitution allowed in CDR3.

The rearranged segments are TRBV11-2 and TRBJ2-7, with 12 bases aligning to TRBD2. Sequenced input: PBMCs. The source of this sequence is a woman aged 18 to 35 in good health. At the DNA level, the sequence is TGTGCCAGCGGGGCGACTAGCGGGAGTCCCGAGCAGTACTTC. Protein translation: CASGATSGSPEQYF. The full variable domain, with segments outside the CDR3 supplied by the reference TRBV11-2 and TRBJ2-7 proteins, appears as EAGVAQSPRYKIIEKRQSVAFWCNPISGHATLYWYQQILGQGPKLLIQFQNNGVVDDSQLPKDRFSAERLKGVDSTLKIQPAKLEDSAVYLCASGATSGSPEQYFGPGTRLTVT.